The entry that follows covers one T cell receptor beta chain sequence. This entry is derived from a study of control samples from healthy donors and cancer patients. The method was immunoSEQ multiplex PCR; TCRdb's version includes in-frame clones alone and lacks a portion of them. The sample lists 40,000 or so clones, around 93% occurring once. CDR3 length: 15 residues. V gave up 7 bases and J gave up 7 bases, with 19 bases separating them. Germline V gene lookup returns CDR1 MNHEY and CDR2 SVGAGI. Sequences were obtained from PBMCs. The TCR sequence derives from a woman aged 40-49 years with head and neck cancer. The chain couples TRBV6-5 to TRBJ1-4; maybe TRBD1 (5 bases). The CDR3 reads CASTNTDTVSEKLFF. CDR3 in DNA: TGTGCCAGCACCAATACGGACACCGTCTCTGAAAAACTGTTTTTT.